The present TCR beta chain was sequenced within a study of blood T cells in healthy people across ages. Study-level results: There was a strong correlation between TCR beta diversity and naive T cell percentage. With age, beta diversity per million T cells declined roughly linearly, significantly by approximately 41.

A remark on this clonotype: No antigen is known for it.

Primed by a sample-barcoded 5' primer and a J-beta primer mix, a second PCR proceeded for 7 to 11 cycles. TCRdb re-called the 5' RACE reads with MiXCR, one entry per CDR3 protein. The sample records about 1.8 million distinct CDR3 sequences, about 49% being singletons. CDR1 is SGHVS, CDR2 FNYEAQ, per germline. Deletions cut 0 bases from V and 4 bases from J, with 7 bases between. The CDR3 runs to 14 residues. The sequence was collected from a woman aged 40-49 years in good health. The sample was blood. The rearrangement uses TRBV7-6 and TRBJ1-5, with D hard to call. CDR3 coding DNA: TGTGCCAGCAGCTTAGCGGAAGTTAATCAGCCCCAGCATTTT. Translated: CASSLAEVNQPQHF. Full variable domain (outside the CDR3, taken from reference TRBV7-6 and TRBJ1-5): GAGVSQSPRYKVTKRGQDVALRCDPISGHVSLYWYRQALGQGPEFLTYFNYEAQQDKSGLPNDRFSAERPEGSISTLTIQRTEQRDSAMYRCASSLAEVNQPQHFGDGTRLSIL.